This T cell receptor beta chain was obtained from a study of T-cell reconstitution after alpha-beta-depleted transplantation in children. Preparation of the TCRbeta library involved a method that used unique molecular identifiers. TCRdb recomputed calls from the PCR reads with MiXCR, one row per CDR3 protein. The sample yields some 260,000 distinct CDR3 sequences, roughly a quarter seen once. The CDR3 sequence is 15 residues long. Germline V gene data show CDR1 as MGHDK and CDR2 as SYGVNS. V was trimmed by 5 bases and J by 4 bases, leaving 17 bases between them. Ten or more counts support this clonotype.

This chain connects TRBV25-1 to TRBJ1-1; D is unclear. This sequence was found in a female patient aged 2-10 years who had a stem cell transplant for congenital amegakaryocytic thrombocytopenia, so the T cells may come from the graft donor. Specimen: PBMCs, mostly from graft donor cells, collected 360 days after TCRalphabeta/CD19-depleted stem cell transplant. Written as DNA, the CDR3 is TGTGCCAGCAGTCCCCAACCCCACGTTTCCACTGAAGCTTTCTTT. It translates to CASSPQPHVSTEAFF.